The rows below give T cell receptor beta chains drawn from one sample of a study of blood T cell repertoires in COVID-19. Here immunoSEQ multiplex PCR was the method, and the copy in TCRdb shows in-frame clones only, minus some. Of approximately 250,000 clones listed, approximately 85% are singletons. Sequenced sample: PBMCs or T cells enriched from blood (not recorded which). These receptors were collected from a woman aged 25-40 years who had recovered from COVID-19. Each CDR3 is given with its conserved first and last residue. Each record gives: J gene, V gene, D gene, clone size, CDR3 protein, CDR3 DNA. The D gene is left open where the match is weak. Size is stated for part of the rows, as once, few or many counts, or as a class when the clone is expanded.

j_gene: TRBJ2-7; v_gene: TRBV5-4; d_gene: TRBD1; abundance: -; CDR3aa: CASSGKELSGQENYEQYF; CDR3nt: TGTGCCAGCAGCGGAAAGGAACTGTCGGGACAGGAGAACTACGAGCAGTACTTC
j_gene: TRBJ1-5; v_gene: TRBV19; d_gene: TRBD1; abundance: few; CDR3aa: CASRTGRGGGDQPQHF; CDR3nt: TGTGCCAGCCGGACAGGGAGAGGGGGAGGGGATCAGCCCCAGCATTTT
j_gene: TRBJ2-5; v_gene: TRBV11-2; d_gene: -; abundance: few; CDR3aa: CASSSDLGAETQYF; CDR3nt: TGTGCCAGCAGCTCAGATCTAGGAGCAGAGACCCAGTACTTC
j_gene: TRBJ1-2; v_gene: TRBV27; d_gene: -; abundance: once; CDR3aa: CASRFDRTSVYGYTF; CDR3nt: TGTGCCAGCAGATTTGACAGAACGAGCGTCTATGGCTACACCTTC
j_gene: TRBJ1-6; v_gene: TRBV5-1; d_gene: -; abundance: -; CDR3aa: CASSLGQGGNSPLHF; CDR3nt: TGCGCCAGCAGCTTGGGGCAGGGTGGCAATTCACCCCTCCACTTT
j_gene: TRBJ2-1; v_gene: TRBV10-1; d_gene: TRBD2; abundance: -; CDR3aa: CASSYRGLAGLSSYNEQFF; CDR3nt: TGCGCCAGCAGCTACCGAGGACTAGCGGGATTAAGCTCCTACAATGAGCAGTTCTTC
j_gene: TRBJ2-7; v_gene: TRBV3-1/TRBV3-2; d_gene: TRBD1; abundance: -; CDR3aa: CASSPGTVLTYEQYF; CDR3nt: TGTGCCAGCAGCCCGGGGACAGTACTTACCTACGAGCAGTACTTC
j_gene: TRBJ1-1; v_gene: TRBV7-2; d_gene: -; abundance: -; CDR3aa: CASSLSLGLSVAFF; CDR3nt: TGTGCCAGCAGCTTAAGTTTGGGGCTGTCGGTGGCTTTCTTT
j_gene: TRBJ1-6; v_gene: TRBV27; d_gene: -; abundance: -; CDR3aa: CASSLSWNGNSPLHF; CDR3nt: TGTGCCAGCAGTTTATCGTGGAACGGGAATTCACCCCTCCACTTT
j_gene: TRBJ1-2; v_gene: TRBV6-5; d_gene: -; abundance: once; CDR3aa: CASSYVGGSYGYTF; CDR3nt: TGTGCCAGCAGTTACGTAGGGGGTTCCTATGGCTACACCTTC
j_gene: TRBJ1-6; v_gene: TRBV25-1; d_gene: TRBD1; abundance: -; CDR3aa: CASSVQGTSSPLHF; CDR3nt: TGTGCCAGCAGTGTACAGGGGACTTCTTCACCCCTCCACTTT
j_gene: TRBJ2-7; v_gene: TRBV7-3; d_gene: -; abundance: -; CDR3aa: CASSLGARSEQYF; CDR3nt: TGTGCCAGCAGCTTAGGGGCGCGGAGCGAGCAGTACTTC
j_gene: TRBJ2-3; v_gene: TRBV27; d_gene: -; abundance: -; CDR3aa: CASTKWSGADTQYF; CDR3nt: TGTGCCAGCACGAAGTGGTCGGGAGCAGATACGCAGTATTTT
j_gene: TRBJ1-3; v_gene: TRBV11-3; d_gene: -; abundance: -; CDR3aa: CASSQGGNTIYF; CDR3nt: TGTGCCAGCAGCCAGGGTGGAAACACCATATATTTT
j_gene: TRBJ1-4; v_gene: TRBV5-1; d_gene: -; abundance: -; CDR3aa: CASSLSRGDEKLFF; CDR3nt: TGCGCCAGCAGCCTGTCCCGGGGGGACGAAAAACTGTTTTTT
j_gene: TRBJ1-6; v_gene: TRBV6-5; d_gene: TRBD1; abundance: -; CDR3aa: CASSPVGRGHSPLHF; CDR3nt: TGTGCCAGCAGTCCCGTCGGCAGGGGGCATTCACCCCTCCACTTT
j_gene: TRBJ2-7; v_gene: TRBV18; d_gene: TRBD2; abundance: -; CDR3aa: CASSRGSGGSNSYEQYF; CDR3nt: TGTGCCAGCTCACGCGGTAGCGGGGGGTCAAACTCCTACGAGCAGTACTTC
j_gene: TRBJ2-7; v_gene: TRBV7-9; d_gene: TRBD2; abundance: -; CDR3aa: CASGEEWLAGAGEQYF; CDR3nt: TGTGCCAGCGGGGAAGAATGGCTAGCGGGAGCAGGCGAGCAGTACTTC
j_gene: TRBJ1-5; v_gene: TRBV11-3; d_gene: -; abundance: -; CDR3aa: CASSRRERTSNQPQHF; CDR3nt: TGTGCCAGCAGCCGAAGAGAGCGCACCTCAAATCAGCCCCAGCATTTT
j_gene: TRBJ2-5; v_gene: TRBV19; d_gene: TRBD2; abundance: -; CDR3aa: CASSNGGSRETQYF; CDR3nt: TGTGCCAGTAGTAACGGCGGGAGCAGGGAGACCCAGTACTTC
j_gene: TRBJ1-1; v_gene: TRBV27; d_gene: -; abundance: -; CDR3aa: CASSPWGETEAFF; CDR3nt: TGTGCCAGCAGTCCATGGGGGGAAACTGAAGCTTTCTTT
j_gene: TRBJ2-5; v_gene: TRBV7-7; d_gene: TRBD2; abundance: -; CDR3aa: CASSLIVAGAVPETQYF; CDR3nt: TGTGCCAGCAGCTTAATCGTCGCGGGAGCGGTGCCTGAGACCCAGTACTTC
j_gene: TRBJ1-1; v_gene: TRBV3-1/TRBV3-2; d_gene: TRBD1; abundance: -; CDR3aa: CASSQPRTGSNTEAFF; CDR3nt: TGTGCCAGCAGCCAACCCAGGACAGGGAGCAACACTGAAGCTTTCTTT
j_gene: TRBJ1-6; v_gene: TRBV7-9; d_gene: -; abundance: few; CDR3aa: CASSSQGGNSPLHF; CDR3nt: TGTGCCAGCAGCTCGCAGGGTGGGAATTCACCCCTCCACTTT
j_gene: TRBJ1-2; v_gene: TRBV28; d_gene: -; abundance: -; CDR3aa: CASSPSGREYYGYTF; CDR3nt: TGTGCCAGCAGTCCGTCAGGGAGGGAATACTATGGCTACACCTTC
j_gene: TRBJ1-3; v_gene: TRBV3-1/TRBV3-2; d_gene: -; abundance: -; CDR3aa: CASSQTGNSGNTIYF; CDR3nt: TGTGCCAGCAGTCAAACAGGGAATTCTGGAAACACCATATATTTT
j_gene: TRBJ2-5; v_gene: TRBV4-3; d_gene: -; abundance: -; CDR3aa: CASSPRTGLPAQYF; CDR3nt: TGCGCCAGCAGCCCTCGGACGGGACTCCCTGCCCAGTACTTC
j_gene: TRBJ2-5; v_gene: TRBV30; d_gene: -; abundance: -; CDR3aa: CAWSNVVAPAPQYF; CDR3nt: TGTGCCTGGTCCAATGTAGTAGCCCCGGCCCCCCAGTACTTC